Each of the 14 T cell receptor beta chains below was sequenced from the same sample in a study of Ad26.COV2.S vaccination and SARS-CoV-2 variants. Profiling relied on immunoSEQ multiplex PCR, and the TCRdb table lists in-frame clones only, not all of them. This repertoire shows hundreds of thousands of clones, more than 80% found once; its top ten account for about 1.5%. The treatment is: some 20 received Ad26.COV2.S at low or high dose, single or two shots; 5 received placebo; per-sample allocation not given. Sampling was done on day 63 after the first vaccine or placebo injection. The specimen comprised peripheral blood, sampled in a trial of Ad26.COV2.S vaccine versus placebo. These receptors all come from a person between 18 and 60 years old who received the Ad26.COV2.S COVID-19 vaccine or a placebo.

V gene TRBV19 combines with J gene TRBJ2-5, with D perhaps TRBD2 (7 bases). The germline gives CDR1 LNHDA, CDR2 SQIVND (reference sequence). V shed 4 bases and J shed 3 bases, with 12 bases lying between them. This CDR3 is built from 14 residues. The CDR3 region has the DNA TGTGCCAGTAGTAGCGGGGGCCTGAAAGAGACCCAGTACTTC. This sequence encodes CASSSGGLKETQYF.

This chain connects TRBV3-1 (or the pseudogene TRBV3-2) to TRBJ2-5; 8 positions agree with TRBD1. This CDR3 is 14 amino acids long. Germline V gene sequence: CDR1 LGHDT, CDR2 YNNKEL (reference sequence). V trimming: 1 base; J trimming: 3 bases; junction bases outside the gene matches: 1. CDR3 amino acids: CASSQAGGEETQYF. CDR3 nucleotides: TGTGCCAGCAGCCAAGCAGGGGGCGAAGAGACCCAGTACTTC.

The chain couples TRBV6-1 to TRBJ2-5; the match to TRBD1 covers 12 bases. The CDR3 is 18 residues long. J was trimmed by 7 bases and V by 3 bases; bases with no gene match: 15. CDR1 and CDR2 (germline): MNHNS, SASEGT. CDR3 sequence: CASSDRGSGTGGKGTQYF. In nucleotides, the CDR3 is TGTGCCAGCAGTGATAGGGGATCCGGGACAGGGGGCAAGGGGACCCAGTACTTC.

This rearrangement joins TRBV25-1 to TRBJ1-1; 8 nucleotides line up with TRBD1. This CDR3 contains 13 residues. Trimming took 7 bases from V and 3 from J; bases not matched to a gene: 4. In germline, CDR1 is MGHDK, CDR2 SYGVNS. The CDR3 region has the DNA TGTGCCAGCACCGGGACAGGCTACACTGAAGCTTTCTTT. It yields the protein CASTGTGYTEAFF.

V usage is TRBV3-1 (or the pseudogene TRBV3-2) and J usage is TRBJ1-3, with unresolved D. From germline, CDR1 is LGHDT and CDR2 YNNKEL (reference sequence). The CDR3 length is 13 residues. Trimming took off 0 bases at V and 9 bases at J, with 9 bases between the two ends. The CDR3 DNA is TGTGCCAGCAGCCAAGAATCCATGTTCACCATATATTTT. Translated: CASSQESMFTIYF.

The V and J genes are TRBV5-8 and TRBJ2-2; 7 nucleotides align to TRBD1. Germline assignment: CDR1 SGHTS and CDR2 YDEGEE. CDR3 length: 16 amino acids. Losses at the gene ends were 1 base for V and 4 bases for J; bases not matched to a gene: 7. CDR3 protein: CASSLTTGATTGELFF. CDR3 nucleotides: TGTGCCAGCAGCTTGACAACAGGGGCCACCACCGGGGAGCTGTTTTTT.

The chain recombines TRBV9 with TRBJ2-3; TRBD1 or TRBD2 may be the D gene (5 bases each). V gave up 3 bases and J gave up 2 bases, with 10 bases separating them. The CDR3 covers 14 residues. Germline-derived CDR1 and CDR2 are SGDLS and YYNGEE. CDR3 nucleotides: TGTGCCAGCAGCGGGGGCGGGTCCACAGATACGCAGTATTTT. Its translation is CASSGGGSTDTQYF.

This rearrangement joins TRBV27 to TRBJ2-7; 8 nucleotides match TRBD1. Germline loops: CDR1 MNHEY, CDR2 SMNVEV (reference sequence). Unmatched junction bases numbered 5, after V lost 4 bases and J lost 0 bases. This CDR3 spans 15 amino acids. The CDR3 spells CASSYYRGSSYEQYF. CDR3 DNA sequence: TGTGCCAGCAGTTACTACAGGGGGAGCTCCTACGAGCAGTACTTC.

The V call is TRBV6-5, the J call TRBJ1-2; D gene ambiguous. Germline V CDR1 and CDR2: MNHEY, SVGAGI. The CDR3 spans 12 residues. V lost 6 bases and J 6 bases, leaving 11 bases between the germline ends. Here the CDR3 DNA reads TGTGCCAGCAGCTCAGCTCTCCATGGCTACACCTTC. This sequence encodes CASSSALHGYTF.

This chain's CDR3 is CASSFPQGAVGNTIYF. CDR3 sequence (DNA): TGTGCCAGCAGCTTCCCACAGGGGGCGGTAGGAAACACCATATATTTT. This sequence joins TRBV13 and TRBJ1-3; 9 bases map to TRBD1. CDR1 PRHDT and CDR2 FYEKMQ come from the germline V gene (reference sequence). With 3 bases clipped from V and 4 bases from J, the junction kept 7 bases outside the gene matches. The CDR3 covers 16 residues.

This rearrangement joins TRBV15 to TRBJ1-1, with D unclear. V lost 4 bases, J lost 11 bases, and 17 bases lay in between. Germline values: CDR1 LNHNV, CDR2 YYDKDF (reference sequence). The CDR3 runs to 13 residues. This CDR3 reads CATSTSRAARAFF. The CDR3 DNA is TGTGCCACCAGCACCTCCCGGGCAGCTCGGGCTTTCTTT. The full variable domain, completed using reference TRBV15 and TRBJ1-1, is DAMVIQNPRYQVTQFGKPVTLSCSQTLNHNVMYWYQQKSSQAPKLLFHYYDKDFNNEADTPDNFQSRRPNTSFCFLDIRSPGLGDTAMYLCATSTSRAARAFFGQGTRLTVV.

The gene calls are TRBV7-9 and TRBJ2-7, with a weak D call TRBD1 (6 bases). CDR1 is SEHNR and CDR2 is FQNEAQ in the germline V gene (reference sequence). Trimming pared 5 bases from V and 3 bases from J, leaving 8 bases between. The CDR3 sequence is 12 residues long. The CDR3 DNA reads as TGTGCCAGCAGCATGGACAGCTACGAGCAGTACTTC. As protein: CASSMDSYEQYF.

This rearrangement joins TRBV5-1 to TRBJ1-2; no clear D gene. CDR1 and CDR2 (germline): SGHRS, YFSETQ. The CDR3 covers 13 residues. V was clipped by 4 bases and J by 4 bases, with 11 bases between them. CDR3 residues: CASSPGRLYGYTF. The CDR3 nucleotides read TGCGCCAGCAGCCCCGGACGGCTCTATGGCTACACCTTC.

V is TRBV6-2 or TRBV6-3 and J is TRBJ2-3, with D tentatively TRBD1 or TRBD2 (6 bases each). Per germline, CDR1 MNHEY and CDR2 SVGEGT. The CDR3 is made up of 17 amino acids. Trimming left V 2 bases short and J 0 bases short, with 15 bases between. The CDR3 DNA reads TGTGCCAGCAGTTACGCACAAGGGGGGCCTAGCACAGATACGCAGTATTTT. The encoded protein is CASSYAQGGPSTDTQYF.